Each of the 21 T cell receptor beta chains below was sequenced from the same sample in a study of immune evolution from preneoplasia to lung adenocarcinoma. Sequenced by immunoSEQ multiplex PCR; TCRdb stores in-frame clones only, minus some. The sample includes 11,000 to 15,000 clones, 70% to 90% of them seen just once. The sample was FFPE minimally invasive lung adenocarcinoma tissue. The source of these receptors is a person aged 65-85 years with lung adenocarcinoma.

As DNA, the CDR3 is TGTGCCAGCAGCCAAGACGTATTGGCTGAGCAGTTCTTC. The encoded protein is CASSQDVLAEQFF. The rearrangement links TRBV11-2 to TRBJ2-1; no clear D gene. This CDR3 spans 13 amino acids. In germline, CDR1 is SGHAT, CDR2 FQNNGV. V was clipped by 5 bases and J by 9 bases, with 14 bases between them. Full variable domain (remainder filled in from reference TRBV11-2 and TRBJ2-1): EAGVAQSPRYKIIEKRQSVAFWCNPISGHATLYWYQQILGQGPKLLIQFQNNGVVDDSQLPKDRFSAERLKGVDSTLKIQPAKLEDSAVYLCASSQDVLAEQFFGPGTRLTVL.

The CDR3 DNA is TGTGCCAGCAGTTTATTGAGGGGTTACGAGCAGTACTTC. Translated: CASSLLRGYEQYF. The gene calls are TRBV27 and TRBJ2-7; D possibly matches TRBD1 or TRBD2 (5 bases each). V was clipped by 1 base and J by 4 bases, with 8 bases between them. Germline CDR1 is MNHEY and CDR2 is SMNVEV (reference sequence). This CDR3 contains 13 residues.

This clone was observed a handful of times. V is TRBV14 and J is TRBJ2-7, with TRBD2 identical over 7 bases. This CDR3 comprises 16 residues. V dropped 6 bases and J dropped 5; count of bases not matched to a gene: 16. Germline V CDR1 and CDR2: SGHDN, FVKESK. CDR3 nucleotides: TGTGCCAGCAGTGAACTTGCCTGGGGGGGTACCGACGAGCAGTACTTC. Translation: CASSELAWGGTDEQYF.

Regarding this clone: The same CDR3 arises from other DNA sequences in this sample as well. The rearrangement links TRBV7-9 to TRBJ2-7; unclear D gene. V dropped 5 bases and J dropped 4 bases, with 6 bases sitting between them. The CDR3 has 11 residues. Germline CDR1 reads SEHNR; CDR2 reads FQNEAQ (reference sequence). CDR3 sequence (DNA): TGTGCCAGCAGCCTCGATTACGAGCAGTACTTC. Protein: CASSLDYEQYF.

V is TRBV7-9 and J is TRBJ1-1; no reliable D call. Germline V gene data show CDR1 as SEHNR and CDR2 as FQNEAQ (reference sequence). With 5 bases removed from V and 8 bases from J, the gap between germline ends came to 18 bases. The CDR3 runs to 14 residues. CDR3 in DNA: TGTGCCAGCAGCCTCTCGGACCTATTTACCGAAGCTTTCTTT. It translates to CASSLSDLFTEAFF.

Turning to this clone: The junction departs from the called germline gene at one end, perhaps through a read error. The chain combines TRBV6-5 with TRBJ2-3, with D maybe TRBD1 (5 bases). The CDR3 spans 12 residues. Germline loops: CDR1 MNHEY, CDR2 SVGAGI. The chain's CDR3 is CASTDSTDRQYF. As DNA, the CDR3 is TGTGCCAGCACCGACAGCACAGATAGGCAGTATTTT.

This sequence joins TRBV28 and TRBJ1-5; no clear D. V was clipped by 7 bases and J by 5 bases, with 15 bases between them. The CDR3 contains 14 residues. CDR1 is MDHEN and CDR2 is SYDVKM in the germline V gene. This CDR3 reads CASTPAREYQPQHF. CDR3 DNA: TGTGCCAGCACCCCCGCAAGGGAATATCAGCCCCAGCATTTT.

The rearrangement links TRBV28 to TRBJ1-4; D possibly corresponds to TRBD1 (6 bases). The CDR3 contains 13 residues. Trimming cost V 11 bases and J 0 bases, with 10 bases left between them. Germline CDR1 is MDHEN and CDR2 is SYDVKM. CDR3 loop: CAGGRATNEKLFF. CDR3 DNA: TGTGCCGGGGGCCGGGCAACTAATGAAAAACTGTTTTTT.

The chain couples TRBV10-3 to TRBJ1-2; D is unresolved. Deletions cut 10 bases from V and 6 bases from J, with 9 bases between. Germline CDR1 is ENHRY and CDR2 is SYGVKD. This CDR3 has 10 amino acids. The CDR3 DNA follows: TGTGCCACCAGGACGGATGGCTACACCTTC. Its translation: CATRTDGYTF.

The rearrangement joins TRBV2 to TRBJ2-7; 9 bases fit TRBD2. V shed 6 bases and J 2 bases; nucleotides not matched to a gene: 8. CDR1 is SNHLY, CDR2 FYNNEI, per germline. This CDR3 has 15 residues. The CDR3 DNA sequence: TGTGCCAGCAGCCAAGGACTAGCGTCGACCTACGAGCAGTACTTC. Translation gives CASSQGLASTYEQYF.

Only one count was recorded for this clone. Its ends do not fully match the called genes, so a read error is possible. The rearrangement joins TRBV6-1 to TRBJ2-7, with 9 bases lining up with TRBD2. The CDR3 length is 14 residues. Germline values: CDR1 MNHNS, CDR2 SASEGT. The CDR3 reads CASSEASGSYEQYF. The CDR3 bases are TGTGCCAGCAGTGAAGCTAGCGGGAGTTACGAGCAGTATTTC.

This chain uses TRBV30 with TRBJ1-1; weak D call: TRBD1 (6 bases). Deletions cut 5 bases from V and 4 bases from J, with 11 bases between. CDR1 is GTSNPN and CDR2 is SVGIG in the germline V gene (reference sequence). CDR3 length equals 12 residues. The CDR3 sequence is CAWEGQSTEAFF. The CDR3 DNA is TGTGCCTGGGAAGGACAGTCCACTGAAGCTTTCTTT. Drawing the rest from reference TRBV30 and TRBJ1-1, the complete variable domain is SQTIHQWPATLVQPVGSPLSLECTVEGTSNPNLYWYRQAAGRGLQLLFYSVGIGQISSEVPQNLSASRPQDRQFILSSKKLLLSDSGFYLCAWEGQSTEAFFGQGTRLTVV.

V and J are TRBV11-3 and TRBJ2-5; 7 positions agree with TRBD2. Trimming took 4 bases from V and 1 from J; bases not matched to a gene: 0. Germline assignment: CDR1 SGHNT and CDR2 YENEEA. The CDR3 loop spans 13 amino acids. The chain's CDR3 is CASSSSGQETQYF. In DNA form, the CDR3 reads TGTGCCAGCAGCTCTAGCGGCCAAGAGACCCAGTACTTC.

The chain couples TRBV29-1 to TRBJ2-1; D remains unclear. CDR1 is SQVTM, CDR2 ANQGSEA, per germline. CDR3 length: 14 amino acids. The V and J ends lost 4 bases and 1 base respectively, with 11 bases between them. The CDR3 DNA is TGCAGCGTTGTCCAAATAGGGTCCTACAATGAGCAGTTCTTC. Its translation is CSVVQIGSYNEQFF.

Of note for this clone: At one boundary the junction diverges from the germline segment, which might be a read error. Other DNA sequences in the same sample also yield this CDR3. The chain combines TRBV28 with TRBJ1-2; D not resolved. The CDR3 runs to 15 residues. The V gene's germline CDR1 is MDHEN and CDR2 SYDVKM. CDR3 amino acids: CASSLSLPPTHGYTF. CDR3 in DNA: TGTGCCAGCAGTTTGAGCCTACCCCCTACTCATGGCTATACCTTC.

The V and J genes are TRBV21-1 and TRBJ1-1. TRBV21-1 is a pseudogene segment. The CDR3 has 15 amino acids. The CDR3 is CASSLTGTVNTEAFF. The CDR3 DNA follows: TGTGCCAGCAGCCTCACCGGGACGGTGAACACTGAAGCTTTCTTT.

The chain employs TRBV2 and TRBJ2-1; 14 bases are shared with TRBD2. V was clipped by 6 bases and J by 0 bases; unmatched bases: 10. The CDR3 covers 19 residues. Germline values: CDR1 SNHLY, CDR2 FYNNEI. CDR3 nucleotides: TGTGCCAGCAGCGCCCCCGGACTAGCGGGAGGAGGCTCCTACAATGAGCAGTTCTTC. This sequence encodes CASSAPGLAGGGSYNEQFF.

This clone was seen a single time. V gene TRBV29-1 combines with J gene TRBJ2-7; 11 bases fit TRBD1. V was clipped by 4 bases and J by 0 bases; unmatched bases: 2. CDR1 is SQVTM, CDR2 ANQGSEA, per germline. The CDR3 contains 14 residues. The CDR3 DNA reads TGCAGCGTTGTAGGGACAGGGGGCTCCTACGAGCAGTACTTC. This translates into CSVVGTGGSYEQYF.

Here the CDR3 reads CASSLEGPTILHF. CDR3 bases: TGCGCCAGCAGCTTGGAAGGCCCGACGATCCTCCACTTT. The chain carries TRBV5-1 and TRBJ1-6; D is unresolved. In germline, CDR1 is SGHRS, CDR2 YFSETQ. This CDR3 comprises 13 residues. The V end lost 0 bases, the J end lost 15 bases, and 13 bases lay between the germline ends. The full variable domain, rest sourced from reference TRBV5-1 and TRBJ1-6, is KAGVTQTPRYLIKTRGQQVTLSCSPISGHRSVSWYQQTPGQGLQFLFEYFSETQRNKGNFPGRFSGRQFSNSRSEMNVSTLELGDSALYLCASSLEGPTILHFGNGTRLTVT.

The chain's CDR3 is CASSQDLFSYEQYF. DNA of the CDR3: TGTGCCAGCAGCCAAGACCTATTCTCCTACGAGCAGTACTTC. The chain links TRBV4-2 to TRBJ2-7; D is unclear. The CDR3 is made up of 14 amino acids. CDR1 and CDR2 from the germline V gene are LGHNA and YNFKEQ. V shed 0 bases and J shed 0 bases, with 6 bases lying between them.

This sequence joins TRBV4-1 and TRBJ2-1, with 8 bases identical to TRBD2. With V trimmed by 5 bases and J by 2 bases, 8 bases remained unmatched. Germline loops: CDR1 MGHRA, CDR2 YSYEKL. CDR3 length: 16 amino acids. CDR3 residues: CASSVRLASPYNEQFF. CDR3 bases: TGCGCCAGCAGCGTTAGACTAGCGAGCCCCTACAATGAGCAGTTCTTC.